These 21 T cell receptor beta chains came from one sample sequenced in a study of T cells in Graves' hyperthyroidism and ophthalmopathy. The CDR3 regions of TCR beta were amplified from RNA transcripts. Researchers ran a first-round RT-PCR on the TCR CDR3 using the HTBI primer set. In TCRdb, the multiplex PCR reads were re-called with MiXCR into one record per CDR3 protein. The sample shows about 560,000 distinct CDR3 sequences, approximately 16% of them seen only once. Sequenced input: blood. All receptors come from a woman aged 18 to 35 with Graves' hyperthyroidism.

The rearrangement links TRBV3-1 to TRBJ1-1; possibly TRBD1 for D (6 bases). The CDR3 sequence is 14 residues long. Per germline, CDR1 LGHDT and CDR2 YNNKEL (reference sequence). V lost 4 bases, J lost 4 bases, and 13 bases lay in between. The CDR3 here is CASSLQGRITEAFF. Here the CDR3 DNA reads TGTGCCAGCAGCCTTCAGGGGAGAATCACTGAAGCTTTCTTT.

This clonotype was seen many times. The V gene is TRBV2, the J gene TRBJ2-1, with a possible D match to TRBD1 (6 bases). Germline V gives CDR1 SNHLY, CDR2 FYNNEI. This CDR3 has 13 residues. Trimming pared 8 bases from V and 9 bases from J, leaving 17 bases between. The CDR3 nucleotides are TGTGCCAGCCTTACCGGGACAACGGGTGAGCAGTTCTTC. Translating it yields CASLTGTTGEQFF.

The chain is built from TRBV3-1 and TRBJ2-1; D unclear. Germline V gives CDR1 LGHDT, CDR2 YNNKEL (reference sequence). The CDR3 runs to 12 residues. The V end lost 4 bases, the J end lost 9 bases, and 10 bases lay between the germline ends. The CDR3 DNA follows: TGTGCCAGCAGCCGAAAGGACGCTGAGCAGTTCTTC. Translated: CASSRKDAEQFF.

The chain has TRBV10-2 and TRBJ2-2; a weak D match, TRBD1 (6 bases). In germline, CDR1 is WSHSY, CDR2 SAAADI. Trimming pared 6 bases from V and 7 bases from J, leaving 21 bases between. The CDR3 totals 16 residues. CDR3 bases: TGCGCCAGCAGACTCAAAGGACAGTTTTATGACGGGGAGCTGTTTTTT. Translation: CASRLKGQFYDGELFF.

This sequence joins TRBV2 and TRBJ1-4; no definite D call. V was cut by 7 bases and J by 2 bases, with 8 bases left in between. Germline CDR1 reads SNHLY; CDR2 reads FYNNEI. The CDR3 is made up of 13 amino acids. The CDR3 DNA is TGTGCCAGCAAGATCGACACTAATGAAAAACTGTTTTTT. This encodes CASKIDTNEKLFF.

This clonotype was recorded a few times. The chain employs TRBV4-1 and TRBJ1-4; D may be TRBD1 (6 bases). The germline gives CDR1 MGHRA, CDR2 YSYEKL. This CDR3 has 18 residues. V lost 2 bases, J lost 7 bases, and 23 bases lay in between. DNA for the CDR3: TGCGCCAGCAGCCAACAACAGGGAGCGGGTATGGCCGGTGAAAAACTGTTTTTT. This gives the protein CASSQQQGAGMAGEKLFF.

The table lists this clonotype with a few counts. The chain recombines TRBV12-3 or TRBV12-4 with TRBJ2-3; TRBD1 or TRBD2 may be the D gene (5 bases each). This CDR3 contains 12 residues. V was shortened by 5 bases and J by 6 bases, with 9 bases between the two germline ends. The CDR3 protein is CASSGDGDTQYF. The CDR3, as DNA: TGTGCCAGCAGTGGGGACGGGGATACGCAGTATTTT.

As concerns this clonotype: Being one base from a much bigger clone, this may be a read error. The V call is TRBV3-1, the J call TRBJ2-1; D is possibly TRBD2 (5 bases). Deletions cut 1 base from V and 4 bases from J, with 11 bases between. The CDR3 loop spans 15 amino acids. Germline V gene sequence: CDR1 LGHDT, CDR2 YNNKEL (reference sequence). CDR3 loop: CASSQAEAIYNEQFF. The CDR3 region has the DNA TGTGCCAGCAGCCAAGCGGAGGCCATTTACAATGAGCAGTTCTTC.

This clonotype was picked up many times. The rearrangement links TRBV30 to TRBJ1-1; D possibly corresponds to TRBD1 (6 bases). V shed 5 bases and J shed 1 base, with 8 bases lying between them. Germline CDR1 reads GTSNPN; CDR2 reads SVGIG (reference sequence). CDR3 length: 12 amino acids. CDR3 DNA: TGTGCCTGGGGACAGACGAACACTGAAGCTTTCTTT. Translation: CAWGQTNTEAFF.

This clonotype appeared many times. The gene calls are TRBV19 and TRBJ1-1, with D possibly being TRBD1 (6 bases). Germline V CDR1 and CDR2: LNHDA, SQIVND (reference sequence). This CDR3 has 13 amino acids. V lost 8 bases and J lost 1, with 11 bases in between. CDR3 nucleotide sequence: TGTGCCAGTTCCGGGACATGGAACACTGAAGCTTTCTTT. It translates to CASSGTWNTEAFF.

The V gene is TRBV15, the J gene TRBJ2-1; TRBD1 aligns across 8 bases. Germline V gives CDR1 LNHNV, CDR2 YYDKDF (reference sequence). The ends lost 2 bases at V and 7 bases at J; junction bases unmatched: 13. The CDR3 contains 17 residues. The CDR3 nucleotides are TGTGCCACCAGCAGACACCTGACAGGGGCCGAGGAAAATGAGCAGTTCTTC. It is translated as CATSRHLTGAEENEQFF.

The chain is built from TRBV20-1 and TRBJ2-1; 10 bases are a match to TRBD1. The CDR3 extends over 20 amino acids. After removal of 0 bases from V and 3 bases from J, the junction contained 17 bases not matched to a gene. The germline CDR1 and CDR2 sequences are DFQATT and SNEGSKA (reference sequence). CDR3 loop: CSARDAEPPTGGRGYNEQFF. CDR3 in DNA: TGCAGTGCTAGAGACGCGGAACCCCCGACAGGGGGCCGAGGCTACAATGAGCAGTTCTTC.

V gene TRBV2 combines with J gene TRBJ1-2; D is perhaps TRBD1 (5 bases). Germline assignment: CDR1 SNHLY and CDR2 FYNNEI. The CDR3 runs to 13 residues. Trimming left V 3 bases short and J 8 bases short, with 13 bases between. CDR3 residues: CASSDHGWGGYTF. The CDR3 coding sequence is TGTGCCAGCAGTGACCATGGCTGGGGCGGCTACACCTTC. Together with reference TRBV2 and TRBJ1-2, the CDR3 gives the full variable domain: EPEVTQTPSHQVTQMGQEVILRCVPISNHLYFYWYRQILGQKVEFLVSFYNNEISEKSEIFDDQFSVERPDGSNFTLKIRSTKLEDSAMYFCASSDHGWGGYTFGSGTRLTVV.

This chain uses TRBV28 with TRBJ2-1; 10 bases line up with TRBD2. Germline lookup yields CDR1 MDHEN and CDR2 SYDVKM. This CDR3 has 13 amino acids. V shed 9 bases, J shed 8 bases, and the junction held 7 bases outside the gene matches. The CDR3 DNA reads TGTGCCAGTAGAGCGGGAGGGCCCCATGAGCAGTTCTTC. This codes for CASRAGGPHEQFF.

This clonotype was recorded at least ten times. The chain joins TRBV6-1 to TRBJ1-5, with D perhaps matching TRBD1 (5 bases). Germline V gene sequence: CDR1 MNHNS, CDR2 SASEGT. Trimming took 4 bases from V and 1 from J, leaving 14 bases between them. The CDR3 contains 16 residues. In nucleotides, the CDR3 is TGTGCCAGCAGTGCGATACTGCGGGACAGCAATCAGCCCCAGCATTTT. It is translated as CASSAILRDSNQPQHF.

The gene calls are TRBV29-1 and TRBJ2-5; D ambiguous. Between the trimmed V and J ends, which lost 6 bases and 4 bases, there was a span of 12 bases. Germline lookup yields CDR1 SQVTM and CDR2 ANQGSEA. The CDR3 runs 12 residues. This CDR3 reads CSVTQRGETQYF. DNA of the CDR3: TGCAGCGTGACGCAGCGAGGAGAGACCCAGTACTTC. The full variable domain, with the rest looked up from reference TRBV29-1 and TRBJ2-5, is SAVISQKPSRDICQRGTSLTIQCQVDSQVTMMFWYRQQPGQSLTLIATANQGSEATYESGFVIDKFPISRPNLTFSTLTVSNMSPEDSSIYLCSVTQRGETQYFGPGTRLLVL.

The J gene is TRBJ2-2, the V gene TRBV5-6; TRBD1 matches 7 bases. The CDR3 extends over 14 amino acids. J lost 6 bases, V lost 2 bases, and 4 bases had no gene match. CDR1 and CDR2 from the germline V gene are SGHDT and YYEEEE. CDR3 nucleotides: TGTGCCAGCAGCTTAGGGGGCTCGGCCGGGGAGCTGTTTTTT. Its protein product is CASSLGGSAGELFF.

The table lists this clonotype with a few counts. The chain recombines TRBV30 with TRBJ2-3; no clear D gene. From germline, CDR1 is GTSNPN and CDR2 SVGIG (reference sequence). Trimming shortened V by 0 bases and J by 6 bases, and 13 bases separated the two germline ends. The CDR3 covers 14 residues. CDR3 in DNA: TGTGCCTGGAGTGTTGGCCCTGGACCCGATACGCAGTATTTT. This gives the protein CAWSVGPGPDTQYF.

This clonotype was seen many times. J is TRBJ1-1 and V is TRBV12-3 or TRBV12-4; 11 nucleotides agree with TRBD1. The CDR3 spans 12 residues. V lost 5 bases and J lost 13; bases outside the gene matches: 6. CDR3 DNA sequence: TGTGCCAGCAGTCAACCGGGACAGGGGGGTTTCTTT. This codes for CASSQPGQGGFF.

This clonotype came up many times. The rearrangement joins TRBV11-2 to TRBJ2-5, with TRBD2 identical over 10 bases. V was clipped by 1 base and J by 5 bases; unmatched bases: 7. The CDR3 runs 16 residues. Germline CDR1 is SGHAT and CDR2 is FQNNGV. The CDR3 DNA follows: TGTGCCAGCAGCTTAGCCCCGAGCGGGGGGGCGGAGACCCAGTACTTC. Translation: CASSLAPSGGAETQYF.

This clonotype was recorded a few times. The CDR3 is CASSIPRGELASSSYNEQFF. CDR3 in DNA: TGTGCCAGCAGCATTCCTAGGGGGGAACTAGCGAGCAGCTCCTACAATGAGCAGTTCTTC. The chain links TRBV9 to TRBJ2-1; D is perhaps TRBD2 (7 bases). The germline V gene has CDR1 SGDLS and CDR2 YYNGEE. CDR3 length: 20 amino acids. V dropped 4 bases and J dropped 0 bases, with 26 bases sitting between them.